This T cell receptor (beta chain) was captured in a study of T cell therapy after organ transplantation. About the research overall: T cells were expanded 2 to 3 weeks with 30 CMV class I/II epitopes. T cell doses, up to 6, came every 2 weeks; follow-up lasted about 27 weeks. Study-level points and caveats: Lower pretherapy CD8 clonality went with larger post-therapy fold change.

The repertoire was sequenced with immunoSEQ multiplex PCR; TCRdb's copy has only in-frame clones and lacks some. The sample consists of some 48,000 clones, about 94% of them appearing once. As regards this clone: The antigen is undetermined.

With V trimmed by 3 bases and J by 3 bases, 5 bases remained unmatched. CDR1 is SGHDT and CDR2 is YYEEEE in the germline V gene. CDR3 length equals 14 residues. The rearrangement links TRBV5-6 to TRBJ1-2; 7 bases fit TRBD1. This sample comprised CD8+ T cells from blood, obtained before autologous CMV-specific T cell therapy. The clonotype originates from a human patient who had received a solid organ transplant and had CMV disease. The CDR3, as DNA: TGTGCCAGCAGCTACGACAGGGATCACTATGGCTACACCTTC. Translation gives CASSYDRDHYGYTF.